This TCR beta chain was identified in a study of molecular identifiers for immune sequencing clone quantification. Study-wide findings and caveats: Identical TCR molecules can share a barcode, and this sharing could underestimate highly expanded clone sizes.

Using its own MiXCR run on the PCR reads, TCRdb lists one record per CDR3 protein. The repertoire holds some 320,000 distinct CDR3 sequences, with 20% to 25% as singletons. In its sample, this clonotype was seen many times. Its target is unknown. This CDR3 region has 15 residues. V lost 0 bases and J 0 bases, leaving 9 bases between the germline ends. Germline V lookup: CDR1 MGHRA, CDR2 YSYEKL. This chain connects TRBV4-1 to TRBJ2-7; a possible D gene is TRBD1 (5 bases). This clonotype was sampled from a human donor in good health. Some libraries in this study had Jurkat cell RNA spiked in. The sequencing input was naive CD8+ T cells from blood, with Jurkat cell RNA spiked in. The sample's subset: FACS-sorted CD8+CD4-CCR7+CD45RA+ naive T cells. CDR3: CASSQERQSSYEQYF. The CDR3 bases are TGCGCCAGCAGCCAAGAGAGACAGAGCTCCTACGAGCAGTACTTC.